These 10 T cell receptor beta chains were all obtained from the same sample, sequenced in a study of blood T cell repertoires in COVID-19. The method was immunoSEQ multiplex PCR; TCRdb's version includes in-frame clones alone and lacks a portion of them. The sample holds under 150,000 clones, roughly 85% seen once. Sequencing was carried out using peripheral blood. These receptors all stem from an older woman with COVID-19, enrolled during active disease.

The chain is built from TRBV12-3 or TRBV12-4 and TRBJ2-7; weak D call: TRBD1 (5 bases). The CDR3 has 13 amino acids. The V end was cut by 5 bases, the J end by 3 bases, with 11 bases between. CDR3 in DNA: TGTGCCAGCAGTCCCCCGGACATCTACGAGCAGTACTTC. Amino acid sequence: CASSPPDIYEQYF.

This rearrangement joins TRBV27 to TRBJ1-1; possible D gene TRBD1, 5 bases. The ends were cut back, 5 bases at V and 1 base at J, with 14 bases in the middle. The germline V gene has CDR1 MNHEY and CDR2 SMNVEV (reference sequence). This CDR3 is 15 amino acids long. DNA of the CDR3: TGTGCCAGCAGTACAGCAGGGAATTGGAACACTGAAGCTTTCTTT. This gives the protein CASSTAGNWNTEAFF.

This sequence joins TRBV6-6 and TRBJ2-1; D perhaps matches TRBD2 (6 bases). Germline CDR1 MNHNY, CDR2 SVGAGI (reference sequence). Trimming pared 2 bases from V and 7 bases from J, leaving 15 bases between. The CDR3 has 15 amino acids. In DNA form, the CDR3 reads TGTGCCAGCAGTTACCTCCGGGGCGCGGGAAATGAGCAGTTCTTC. Protein product: CASSYLRGAGNEQFF.

This clone was counted between two and nine times. The V and J genes are TRBV3-1 (or the pseudogene TRBV3-2) and TRBJ1-1, with a possible D match to TRBD1 (5 bases). V shed 4 bases and J shed 1 base, with 7 bases lying between them. The CDR3 has 13 amino acids. Germline loops: CDR1 LGHDT, CDR2 YNNKEL (reference sequence). The CDR3 sequence: CASSRGENTEAFF. In DNA form, the CDR3 reads TGTGCCAGCAGCCGGGGGGAGAACACTGAAGCTTTCTTT.

A single count supports this clone. This chain uses TRBV6-5 with TRBJ1-2; tentative D call: TRBD1 (6 bases). V was shortened by 2 bases and J by 7 bases, with 14 bases between the two germline ends. CDR3 size: 14 residues. Germline V gene sequence: CDR1 MNHEY, CDR2 SVGAGI. CDR3 coding DNA: TGTGCCAGCAGTTACGGGACACGCACTGGTGGCTACACCTTC. It encodes CASSYGTRTGGYTF.

V usage is TRBV5-1 and J usage is TRBJ1-2; 7 bases fit TRBD1. Trimming took 4 bases from V and 3 from J; bases not matched to a gene: 6. In germline, CDR1 is SGHRS, CDR2 YFSETQ. The CDR3 has 14 residues. CDR3 loop: CASSAGTVDYGYTF. The CDR3 bases are TGCGCCAGCAGCGCCGGGACAGTCGACTATGGCTACACCTTC. Filled out from reference TRBV5-1 and TRBJ1-2, the complete variable domain reads KAGVTQTPRYLIKTRGQQVTLSCSPISGHRSVSWYQQTPGQGLQFLFEYFSETQRNKGNFPGRFSGRQFSNSRSEMNVSTLELGDSALYLCASSAGTVDYGYTFGSGTRLTVV.

The chain combines TRBV5-1 with TRBJ1-1; 10 positions match TRBD1. The germline V gene has CDR1 SGHRS and CDR2 YFSETQ. There are 13 residues in the CDR3. Trimming at V came to 0 bases and at J to 13 bases, leaving 6 bases not matched to a gene. The CDR3 loop reads CASSLEGQGNVFF. The CDR3, as DNA: TGCGCCAGCAGCTTGGAGGGACAGGGGAATGTTTTCTTT.

This clone has a single count. The CDR3 coding sequence is TGTGCCAGCATGCCGGGTATTCCCTACGAGCAGTACTTC. This encodes CASMPGIPYEQYF. V gene TRBV5-8 combines with J gene TRBJ2-7; D is unresolved. The CDR3 runs 13 residues. CDR1 is SGHTS and CDR2 is YDEGEE in the germline V gene. V lost 6 bases to trimming and J lost 2 bases, with 12 bases between them.

The J gene is TRBJ1-3, the V gene TRBV29-1; TRBD1 might be the D (5 bases). The V end lost 7 bases, the J end lost 1 base, and 8 bases lay between the germline ends. Germline V CDR1 and CDR2: SQVTM, ANQGSEA. The CDR3 covers 12 residues. CDR3 sequence reads: CSGQGSGNTIYF. Here the CDR3 DNA reads TGCAGCGGTCAGGGTTCTGGAAACACCATATATTTT.

V gene TRBV25-1 combines with J gene TRBJ2-3, with 8 bases fitting TRBD2. Per the germline V gene, CDR1 is MGHDK and CDR2 is SYGVNS. The CDR3 extends over 13 amino acids. The V segment lost 11 bases and the J segment 1 base; nucleotides outside the gene matches: 5. This CDR3 reads CAGGAGGTDTQYF. The CDR3 DNA is TGTGCCGGGGGAGCGGGGGGCACAGATACGCAGTATTTT.